This note documents a single T cell receptor (beta chain) sequence. The V end lost 6 bases, the J end lost 1 base, and 9 bases lay between the germline ends. Germline-derived CDR1 and CDR2 are SGHVS and FQNEAQ. The CDR3 has 13 amino acids. The method was immunoSEQ multiplex PCR; TCRdb's version includes in-frame clones alone and lacks a portion of them. This repertoire shows 85,000 to 95,000 clones, about three quarters found once; its top ten account for approximately 15%. This entry is derived from a study of blood T cell repertoires in COVID-19. In the study overall: From the United States, Italy and Spain came samples of acute and convalescent COVID-19.

This receptor was obtained from a woman older than 75 with acute or convalescent COVID-19. The sample was peripheral blood. The chain is built from TRBV7-8 and TRBJ1-1; TRBD1 might be the D (6 bases). CDR3 protein: CASSGQKNTEAFF. CDR3 sequence (DNA): TGTGCCAGCAGTGGACAGAAGAACACTGAAGCTTTCTTT.